The present entry profiles one T cell receptor beta chain with its context. This specimen belongs to a study of T cell changes during pregnancy in multiple sclerosis. V was clipped by 4 bases and J by 8 bases; unmatched bases: 13. The germline V gene encodes CDR1 SGHDT and CDR2 YYEEEE. The CDR3 is made up of 16 amino acids. Some clones are missing from TCRdb's copy, which holds only in-frame ones; the method was immunoSEQ multiplex PCR. The sample shows about 100,000 clones, 92% of them seen only once. This sequence was found in a female donor with multiple sclerosis, enrolled in a pregnancy study. V usage is TRBV5-6 and J usage is TRBJ2-1, with 9 bases lining up with TRBD2. This specimen was peripheral blood, taken after pregnancy. CDR3 sequence (DNA): TGTGCCAGCAGCCCCATAGGAGTAGCGGGAGTTTATGAGCAGTTCTTC. The encoded protein is CASSPIGVAGVYEQFF. Combining the CDR3 with reference TRBV5-6 and TRBJ2-1 gives the whole variable domain DAGVTQSPTHLIKTRGQQVTLRCSPKSGHDTVSWYQQALGQGPQFIFQYYEEEERQRGNFPDRFSGHQFPNYSSELNVNALLLGDSALYLCASSPIGVAGVYEQFFGPGTRLTVL.